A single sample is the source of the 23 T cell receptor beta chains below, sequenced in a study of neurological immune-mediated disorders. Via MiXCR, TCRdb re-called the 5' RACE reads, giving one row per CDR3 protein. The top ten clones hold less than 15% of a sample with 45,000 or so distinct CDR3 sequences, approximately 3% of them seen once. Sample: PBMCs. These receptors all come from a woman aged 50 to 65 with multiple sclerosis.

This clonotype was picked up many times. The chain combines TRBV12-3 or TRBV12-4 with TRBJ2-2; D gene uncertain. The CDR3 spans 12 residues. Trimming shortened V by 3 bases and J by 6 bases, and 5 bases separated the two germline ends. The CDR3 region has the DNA TGTGCCAGCAGTTTTTTTGCCGGGGAGCTGTTTTTT. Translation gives CASSFFAGELFF.

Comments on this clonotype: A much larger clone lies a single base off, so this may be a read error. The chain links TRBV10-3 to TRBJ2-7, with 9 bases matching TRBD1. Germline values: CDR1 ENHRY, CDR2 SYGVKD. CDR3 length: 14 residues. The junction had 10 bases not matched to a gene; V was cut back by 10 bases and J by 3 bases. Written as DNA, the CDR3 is TGTGCCACCCAGCAGGGACAGGGCGTCTACGAGCAGTACGTC. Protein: CATQQGQGVYEQYV.

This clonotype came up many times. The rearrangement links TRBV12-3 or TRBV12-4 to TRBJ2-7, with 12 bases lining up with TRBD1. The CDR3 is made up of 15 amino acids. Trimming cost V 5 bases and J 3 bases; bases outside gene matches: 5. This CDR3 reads CASSAGTGGFYEQYV. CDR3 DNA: TGTGCCAGCAGTGCCGGGACAGGGGGCTTCTACGAGCAGTACGTC.

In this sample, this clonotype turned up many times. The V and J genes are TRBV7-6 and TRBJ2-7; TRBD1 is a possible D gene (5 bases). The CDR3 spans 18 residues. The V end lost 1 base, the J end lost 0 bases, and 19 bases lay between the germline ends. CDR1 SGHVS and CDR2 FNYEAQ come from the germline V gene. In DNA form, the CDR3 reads TGTGCCAGCAGCTTAGGCGAGATTACAGGATTTACCTCCTACGAGCAGTACTTC. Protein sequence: CASSLGEITGFTSYEQYF.

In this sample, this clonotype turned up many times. The CDR3 here is CASSEGRREETQYF. In DNA, the CDR3 is TGTGCCAGCAGCGAGGGGCGGCGGGAAGAGACCCAGTACTTC. J is TRBJ2-5 and V is TRBV9; D may be TRBD1 or TRBD2 (5 bases each). CDR1 is SGDLS, CDR2 YYNGEE, per germline. The V end lost 3 bases, the J end lost 3 bases, and 12 bases lay between the germline ends. This CDR3 is built from 14 residues.

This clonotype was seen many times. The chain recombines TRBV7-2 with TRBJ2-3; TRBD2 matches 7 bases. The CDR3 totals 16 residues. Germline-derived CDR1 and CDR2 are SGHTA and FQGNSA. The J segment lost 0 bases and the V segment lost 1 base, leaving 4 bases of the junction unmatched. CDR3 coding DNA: TGTGCCAGCAGCTTAGAGCGGGATCCTAGCACAGATACGCAGTATTTT. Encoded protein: CASSLERDPSTDTQYF. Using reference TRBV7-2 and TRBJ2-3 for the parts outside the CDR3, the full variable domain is GAGVSQSPSNKVTEKGKDVELRCDPISGHTALYWYRQSLGQGLEFLIYFQGNSAPDKSGLPSDRFSAERTGGSVSTLTIQRTQQEDSAVYLCASSLERDPSTDTQYFGPGTRLTVL.

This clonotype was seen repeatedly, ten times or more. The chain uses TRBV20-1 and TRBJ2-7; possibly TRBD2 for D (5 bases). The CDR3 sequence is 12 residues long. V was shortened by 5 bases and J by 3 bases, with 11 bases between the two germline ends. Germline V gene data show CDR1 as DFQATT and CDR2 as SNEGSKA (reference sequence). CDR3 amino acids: CSADGRGYEQYF. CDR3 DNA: TGCAGTGCTGATGGACGGGGCTACGAGCAGTACTTC.

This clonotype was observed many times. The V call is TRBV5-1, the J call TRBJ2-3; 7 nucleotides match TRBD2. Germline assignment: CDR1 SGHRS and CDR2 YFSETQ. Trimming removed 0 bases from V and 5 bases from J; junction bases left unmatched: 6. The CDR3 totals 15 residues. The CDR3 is CASSLAAGEVDTQYF. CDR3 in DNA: TGCGCCAGCAGCTTGGCGGCGGGAGAGGTAGATACGCAGTATTTT.

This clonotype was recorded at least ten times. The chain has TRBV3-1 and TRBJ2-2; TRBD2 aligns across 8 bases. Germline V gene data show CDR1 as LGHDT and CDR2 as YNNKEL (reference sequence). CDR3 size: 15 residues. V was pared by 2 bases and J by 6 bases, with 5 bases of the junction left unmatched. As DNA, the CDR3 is TGTGCCAGCAGCCAAAGCTCAGCGGGGGCCGGGGAGCTGTTTTTT. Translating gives CASSQSSAGAGELFF. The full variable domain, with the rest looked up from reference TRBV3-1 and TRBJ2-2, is DTAVSQTPKYLVTQMGNDKSIKCEQNLGHDTMYWYKQDSKKFLKIMFSYNNKELIINETVPNRFSPKSPDKAHLNLHINSLELGDSAVYFCASSQSSAGAGELFFGEGSRLTVL.

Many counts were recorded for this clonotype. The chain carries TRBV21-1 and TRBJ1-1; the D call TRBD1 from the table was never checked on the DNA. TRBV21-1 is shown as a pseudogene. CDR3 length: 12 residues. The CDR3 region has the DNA TGTGCCAGACCGATTGGGGGACGGGAAGCTTTCTTT. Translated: CARPIGGREAFF.

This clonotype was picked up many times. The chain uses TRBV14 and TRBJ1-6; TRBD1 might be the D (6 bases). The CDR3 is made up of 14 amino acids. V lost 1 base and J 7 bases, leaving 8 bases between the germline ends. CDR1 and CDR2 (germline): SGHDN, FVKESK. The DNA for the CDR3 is TGTGCCAGCAGCCAAGGGACAGCAAATTCACCCCTCCACTTT. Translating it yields CASSQGTANSPLHF.

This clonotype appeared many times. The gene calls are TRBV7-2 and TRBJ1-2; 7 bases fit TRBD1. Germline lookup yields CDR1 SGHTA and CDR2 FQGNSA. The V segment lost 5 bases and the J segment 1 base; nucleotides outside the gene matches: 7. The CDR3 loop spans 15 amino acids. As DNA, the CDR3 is TGTGCCAGCAGCCCTGACAGGGCTCATAACTATGGCTACACCTTC. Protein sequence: CASSPDRAHNYGYTF.

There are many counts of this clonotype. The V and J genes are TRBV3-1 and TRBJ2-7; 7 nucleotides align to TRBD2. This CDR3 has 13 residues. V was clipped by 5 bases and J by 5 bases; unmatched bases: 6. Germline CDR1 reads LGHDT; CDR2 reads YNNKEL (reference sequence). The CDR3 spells CASSRRELNEQYF. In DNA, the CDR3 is TGTGCCAGCAGCAGGCGGGAGCTCAACGAGCAGTACTTC.

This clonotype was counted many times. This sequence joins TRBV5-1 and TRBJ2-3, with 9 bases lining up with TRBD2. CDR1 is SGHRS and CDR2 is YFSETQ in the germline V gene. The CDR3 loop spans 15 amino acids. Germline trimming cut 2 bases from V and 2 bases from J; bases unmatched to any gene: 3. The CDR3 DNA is TGCGCCAGCAGCTTTAGCGGGGGAGTCACAGATACGCAGTATTTT. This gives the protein CASSFSGGVTDTQYF.

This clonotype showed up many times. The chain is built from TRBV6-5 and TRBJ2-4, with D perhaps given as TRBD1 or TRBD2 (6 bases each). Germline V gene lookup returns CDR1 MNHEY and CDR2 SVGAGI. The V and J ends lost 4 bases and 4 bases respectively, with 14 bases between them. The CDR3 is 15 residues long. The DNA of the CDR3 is TGTGCCAGCAGTTCCGGGGGACATGGAAAAAACATTCAGTACTTC. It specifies CASSSGGHGKNIQYF.

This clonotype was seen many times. The CDR3 bases are TGTGCCAGCAGTCACAGGGGGCGAGGTGAAAAACTGTTTTTT. Its protein product is CASSHRGRGEKLFF. This chain uses TRBV12-3 or TRBV12-4 with TRBJ1-4; TRBD1 aligns across 9 bases. CDR3 length: 14 residues. Germline trimming cut 5 bases from V and 7 bases from J; bases unmatched to any gene: 5.

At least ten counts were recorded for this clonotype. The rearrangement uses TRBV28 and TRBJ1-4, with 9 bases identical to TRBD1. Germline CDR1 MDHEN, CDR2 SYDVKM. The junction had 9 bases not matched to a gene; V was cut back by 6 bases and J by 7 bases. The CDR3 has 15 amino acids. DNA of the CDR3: TGTGCCAGCAGCCGACAGACAGGGGGGGGTGAAAAACTGTTTTTT. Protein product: CASSRQTGGGEKLFF.

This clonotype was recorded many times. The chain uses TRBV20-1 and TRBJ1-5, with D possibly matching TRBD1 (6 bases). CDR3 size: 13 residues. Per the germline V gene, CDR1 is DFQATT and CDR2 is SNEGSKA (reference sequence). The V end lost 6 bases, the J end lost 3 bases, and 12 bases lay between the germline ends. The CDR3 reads CSAVGQLNQPQHF. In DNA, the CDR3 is TGCAGTGCGGTAGGACAGCTCAATCAGCCCCAGCATTTT.

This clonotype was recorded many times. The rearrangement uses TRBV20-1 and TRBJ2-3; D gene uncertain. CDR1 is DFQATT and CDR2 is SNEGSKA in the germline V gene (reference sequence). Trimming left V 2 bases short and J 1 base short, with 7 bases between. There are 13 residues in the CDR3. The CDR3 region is CSARPTGTDTQYF. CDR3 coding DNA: TGCAGTGCTAGACCCACAGGCACAGATACGCAGTATTTT.

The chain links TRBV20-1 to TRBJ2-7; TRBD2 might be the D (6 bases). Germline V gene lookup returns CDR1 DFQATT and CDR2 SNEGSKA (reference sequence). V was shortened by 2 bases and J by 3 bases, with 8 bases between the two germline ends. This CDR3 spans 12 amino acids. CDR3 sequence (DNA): TGCAGTGCTAGAATGGGGGGCTACGAGCAGTACGTC. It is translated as CSARMGGYEQYV.

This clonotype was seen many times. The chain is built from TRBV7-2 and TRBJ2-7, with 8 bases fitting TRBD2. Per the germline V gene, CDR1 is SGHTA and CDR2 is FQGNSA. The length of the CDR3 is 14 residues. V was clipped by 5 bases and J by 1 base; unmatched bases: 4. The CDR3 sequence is CASSHREGSYEQYF. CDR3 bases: TGTGCCAGCAGCCACCGGGAGGGATCCTACGAGCAGTACTTC.

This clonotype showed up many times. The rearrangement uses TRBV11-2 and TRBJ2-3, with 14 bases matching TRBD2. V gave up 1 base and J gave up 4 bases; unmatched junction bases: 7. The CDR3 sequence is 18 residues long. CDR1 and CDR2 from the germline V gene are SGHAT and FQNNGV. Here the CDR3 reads CASSLGRLAGGPADTQYF. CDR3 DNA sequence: TGTGCCAGCAGCTTAGGCCGACTAGCGGGGGGGCCCGCAGATACGCAGTATTTT.

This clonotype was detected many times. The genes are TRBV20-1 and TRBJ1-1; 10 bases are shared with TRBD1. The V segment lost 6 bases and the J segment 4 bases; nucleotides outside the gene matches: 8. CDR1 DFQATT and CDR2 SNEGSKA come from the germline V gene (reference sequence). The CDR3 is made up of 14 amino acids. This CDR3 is CSATRQGAGTEAFF. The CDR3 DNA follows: TGCAGTGCAACGAGACAGGGGGCGGGCACTGAAGCTTTCTTT.